The clone carrying this T cell receptor beta chain was seen many times. Its specificity is not known. V was pared by 4 bases and J by 9 bases, with 3 bases of the junction left unmatched. This CDR3 spans 15 amino acids. Germline V gene data show CDR1 as WNHNN and CDR2 as SYGVQD (reference sequence). This sample was taken from a study of post-analysis software for immune sequencing data. Study findings and constraints: Patients had higher frequencies than controls of roughly five TRBV segments, including TRBV5-6, TRBV5-1 and TRBV20-1. Samples from one preparation batch, clustered by F measure, grouped strongly together.

cDNA libraries for TCR beta contained unique molecular identifiers. When about 0.95 to 10 million T cells were used, they gave hundreds of thousands of cDNA molecules. From the PCR reads, TCRdb called clonotypes with MiXCR, one entry per CDR3 protein. The sample has over 150,000 distinct CDR3 sequences; 35% to 40% are singletons. J is TRBJ2-1 and V is TRBV10-1, with 16 bases lining up with TRBD2. The receptor's source is a girl between 5 and 17 years old with multiple sclerosis. The source material was blood, sampled after autologous hematopoietic stem cell transplantation. The CDR3 DNA reads TGCGCCAGCAGTGCCGGGACTAGCGGGGGGGGTGAGCAGTTCTTC. Translating gives CASSAGTSGGGEQFF.